The text below deals with one T cell receptor (beta chain). PCR used 60 Vbeta primers and 13 Jbeta primers. Using immunoSEQ multiplex PCR, the repertoire was profiled, and TCRdb retains in-frame clones only, with some absent. The sample comprises some 130,000 clones, about 63% of which are singletons, and around 1.6% rests with the top ten. The data were obtained in a study of cytomegalovirus exposure and HLA in healthy donors. At the level of the study: Across around 400 genotyped donors, around 80% landed in the Caucasian-associated ancestry cluster.

This CDR3 contains 16 residues. Germline V gene data show CDR1 as ENHRY and CDR2 as SYGVKD. Trimming removed 3 bases from V and 5 bases from J; junction bases left unmatched: 12. Sequenced input: PBMCs. J is TRBJ1-2 and V is TRBV10-3; 7 nucleotides agree with TRBD1. This TCR was sampled from a man aged 25-45 years in good health and CMV-seropositive. CDR3 residues: CAISDLRDRLNYGYTF. CDR3 nucleotides: TGTGCCATCAGTGACCTCCGGGACAGACTCAATTATGGCTACACCTTC.